The clone carrying this T cell receptor (beta chain) occurred a few times. Libraries were prepared by immunoSEQ multiplex PCR; TCRdb keeps only in-frame clonotypes and omits some of them. The sample holds 55,000 to 65,000 clones; over 85% are singletons and the top ten take roughly 4%. From germline, CDR1 is SGHTS and CDR2 YDEGEE. The V and J ends lost 4 bases and 7 bases respectively, with 17 bases between them. This CDR3 spans 14 amino acids. This specimen belongs to a study of technical replicates of blood from several donors. The sample comprised PBMCs. The rearrangement uses TRBV5-8 and TRBJ1-2, with D unresolved. The sequence was obtained from a human donor in good health. Some clones in this sample may be carry-over from other donors' samples. Here the CDR3 reads CASSTGGPKRGYTF. The CDR3 DNA is TGTGCCAGCAGCACCGGAGGCCCGAAGCGTGGCTACACCTTC.